The following is a T cell receptor (beta chain) sequence with its context. Libraries were prepared by immunoSEQ multiplex PCR; TCRdb keeps only in-frame clonotypes and omits some of them. The table shows about 71,000 clones, with around 89% occurring only once. This specimen comes from a study of technical replicates of blood from a handful of donors. CDR1 is ENHRY and CDR2 is SYGVKD in the germline V gene. This CDR3 comprises 16 residues. The trim removed 6 bases at V and 4 bases at J, leaving 15 bases unmatched. The clonotype was recovered from a human donor in good health. Some clones in this sample may be carry-over from other donors' samples. Specimen: PBMCs. The V call is TRBV10-3, the J call TRBJ2-7; 7 nucleotides align to TRBD1. CDR3 DNA: TGTGCCATCAGCCCCGGGGACAGCCGGTCGTGGTACGAGCAGTACTTC. Translated: CAISPGDSRSWYEQYF.